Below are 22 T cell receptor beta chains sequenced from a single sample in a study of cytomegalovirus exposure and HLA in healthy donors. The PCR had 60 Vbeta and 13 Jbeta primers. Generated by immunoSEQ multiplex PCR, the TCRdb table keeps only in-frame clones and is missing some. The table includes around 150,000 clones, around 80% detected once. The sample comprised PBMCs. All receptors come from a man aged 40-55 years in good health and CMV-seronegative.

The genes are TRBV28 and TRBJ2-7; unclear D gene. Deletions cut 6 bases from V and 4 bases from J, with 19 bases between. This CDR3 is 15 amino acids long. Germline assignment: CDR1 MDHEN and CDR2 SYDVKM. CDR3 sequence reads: CASSPLGGRVYEQYF. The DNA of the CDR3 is TGTGCCAGCAGCCCCCTCGGCGGTCGGGTGTACGAGCAGTACTTC.

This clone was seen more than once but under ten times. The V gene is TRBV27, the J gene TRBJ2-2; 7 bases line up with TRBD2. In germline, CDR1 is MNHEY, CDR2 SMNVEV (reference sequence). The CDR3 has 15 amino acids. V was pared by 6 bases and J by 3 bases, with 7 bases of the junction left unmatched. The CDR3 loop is CASSQAGSYTGELFF. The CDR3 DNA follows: TGTGCCAGCAGCCAAGCGGGGTCTTACACCGGGGAGCTGTTTTTT.

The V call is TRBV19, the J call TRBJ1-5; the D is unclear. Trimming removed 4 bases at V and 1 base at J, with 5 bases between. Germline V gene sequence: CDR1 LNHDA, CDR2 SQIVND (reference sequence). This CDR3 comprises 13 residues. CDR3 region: CASSSQSNQPQHF. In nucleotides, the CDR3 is TGTGCCAGTAGTAGCCAGAGCAATCAGCCCCAGCATTTT.

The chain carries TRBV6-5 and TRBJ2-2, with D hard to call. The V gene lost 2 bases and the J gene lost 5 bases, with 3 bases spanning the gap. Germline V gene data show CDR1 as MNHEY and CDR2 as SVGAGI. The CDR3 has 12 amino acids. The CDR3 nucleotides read TGTGCCAGCAGTTACCTAACCGGGGAGCTGTTTTTT. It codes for CASSYLTGELFF.

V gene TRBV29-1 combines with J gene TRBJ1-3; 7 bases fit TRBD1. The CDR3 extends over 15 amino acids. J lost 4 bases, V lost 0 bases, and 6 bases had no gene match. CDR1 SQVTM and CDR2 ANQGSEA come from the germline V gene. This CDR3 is CSVEEEGAPGNTIYF. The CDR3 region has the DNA TGCAGCGTTGAAGAAGAGGGGGCGCCGGGAAACACCATATATTTT.

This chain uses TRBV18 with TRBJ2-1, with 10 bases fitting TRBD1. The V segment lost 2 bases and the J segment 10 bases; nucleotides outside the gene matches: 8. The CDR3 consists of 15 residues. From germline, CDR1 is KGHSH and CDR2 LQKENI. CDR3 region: CASSPSGDRGYEQFF. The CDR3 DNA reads TGTGCCAGCTCACCATCGGGGGACAGGGGTTACGAGCAGTTCTTC.

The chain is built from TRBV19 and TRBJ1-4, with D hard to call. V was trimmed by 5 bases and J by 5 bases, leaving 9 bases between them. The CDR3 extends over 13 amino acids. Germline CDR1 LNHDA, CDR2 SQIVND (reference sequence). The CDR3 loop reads CASSAGSNEKLFF. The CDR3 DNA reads TGTGCCAGTAGTGCCGGGAGCAATGAAAAACTGTTTTTT.

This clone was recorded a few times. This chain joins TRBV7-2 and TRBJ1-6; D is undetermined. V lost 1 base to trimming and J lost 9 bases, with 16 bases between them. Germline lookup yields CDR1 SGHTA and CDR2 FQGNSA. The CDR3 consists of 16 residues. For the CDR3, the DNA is TGTGCCAGCAGCTTAGGAGGATCATATGGTGGTTCACCCCTCCACTTT. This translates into CASSLGGSYGGSPLHF.

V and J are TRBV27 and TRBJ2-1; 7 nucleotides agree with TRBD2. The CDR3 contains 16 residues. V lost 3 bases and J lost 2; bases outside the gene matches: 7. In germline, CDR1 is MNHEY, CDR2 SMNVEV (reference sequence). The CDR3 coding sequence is TGTGCCAGCAGTTTGGTCACTAGCGTACCCTACAATGAGCAGTTCTTC. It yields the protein CASSLVTSVPYNEQFF.

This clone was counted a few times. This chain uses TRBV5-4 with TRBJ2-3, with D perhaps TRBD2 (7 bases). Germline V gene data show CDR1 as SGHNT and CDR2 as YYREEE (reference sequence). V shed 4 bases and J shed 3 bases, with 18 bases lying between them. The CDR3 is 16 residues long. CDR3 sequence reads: CASSTPAGEGTDTQYF. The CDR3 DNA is TGTGCCAGCAGCACCCCAGCAGGGGAGGGGACAGATACGCAGTATTTT. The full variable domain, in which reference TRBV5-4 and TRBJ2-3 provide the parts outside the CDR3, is ETGVTQSPTHLIKTRGQQVTLRCSSQSGHNTVSWYQQALGQGPQFIFQYYREEENGRGNFPPRFSGLQFPNYSSELNVNALELDDSALYLCASSTPAGEGTDTQYFGPGTRLTVL.

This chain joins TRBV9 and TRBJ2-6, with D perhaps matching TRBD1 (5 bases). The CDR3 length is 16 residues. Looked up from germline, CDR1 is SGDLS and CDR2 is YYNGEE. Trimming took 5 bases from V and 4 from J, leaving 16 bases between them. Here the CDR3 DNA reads TGTGCCAGCAGTGCAACCTCAGGGTCCGGGGCCAACGTCCTGACTTTC. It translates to CASSATSGSGANVLTF.

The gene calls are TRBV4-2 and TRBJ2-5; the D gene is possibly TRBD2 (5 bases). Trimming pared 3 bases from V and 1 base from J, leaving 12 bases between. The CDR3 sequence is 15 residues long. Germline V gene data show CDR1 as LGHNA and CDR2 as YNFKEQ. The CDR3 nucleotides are TGTGCCAGCAGCCATTCTGGGGAGCGCCAAGAGACCCAGTACTTC. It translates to CASSHSGERQETQYF.

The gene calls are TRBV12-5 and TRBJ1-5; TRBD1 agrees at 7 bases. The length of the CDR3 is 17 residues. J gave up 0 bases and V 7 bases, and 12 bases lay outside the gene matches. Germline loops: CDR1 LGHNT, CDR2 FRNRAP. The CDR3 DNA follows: TGTGCTAGTGCCCCAGACAGGGCCGACTTTAGCAATCAGCCCCAGCATTTT. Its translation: CASAPDRADFSNQPQHF. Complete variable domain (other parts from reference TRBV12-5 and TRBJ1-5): DARVTQTPRHKVTEMGQEVTMRCQPILGHNTVFWYRQTMMQGLELLAYFRNRAPLDDSGMPKDRFSAEMPDATLATLKIQPSEPRDSAVYFCASAPDRADFSNQPQHFGDGTRLSIL.

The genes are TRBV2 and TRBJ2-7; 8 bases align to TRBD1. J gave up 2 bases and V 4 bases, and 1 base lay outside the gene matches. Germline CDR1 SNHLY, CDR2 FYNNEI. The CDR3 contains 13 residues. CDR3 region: CASSVTGAYEQYF. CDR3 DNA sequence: TGTGCCAGCAGTGTGACAGGGGCCTACGAGCAGTACTTC.

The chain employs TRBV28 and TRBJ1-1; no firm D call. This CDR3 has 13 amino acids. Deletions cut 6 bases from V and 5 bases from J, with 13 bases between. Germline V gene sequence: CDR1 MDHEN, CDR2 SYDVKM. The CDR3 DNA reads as TGTGCCAGCAGCCCTCCTCGGAGGACTGAAGCTTTCTTT. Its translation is CASSPPRRTEAFF.

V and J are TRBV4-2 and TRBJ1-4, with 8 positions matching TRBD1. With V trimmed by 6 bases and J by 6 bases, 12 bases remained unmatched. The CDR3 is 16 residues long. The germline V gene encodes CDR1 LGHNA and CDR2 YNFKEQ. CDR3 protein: CASSRISTGEDEKLFF. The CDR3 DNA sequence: TGTGCCAGCAGTCGCATATCGACAGGGGAGGATGAAAAACTGTTTTTT.

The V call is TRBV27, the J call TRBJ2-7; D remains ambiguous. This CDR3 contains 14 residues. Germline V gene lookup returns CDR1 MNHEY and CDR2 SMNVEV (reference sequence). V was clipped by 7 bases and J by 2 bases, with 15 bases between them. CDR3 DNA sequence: TGTGCCAGCATGATCTTGGCCGTACCCTACGAGCAGTACTTC. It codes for CASMILAVPYEQYF.

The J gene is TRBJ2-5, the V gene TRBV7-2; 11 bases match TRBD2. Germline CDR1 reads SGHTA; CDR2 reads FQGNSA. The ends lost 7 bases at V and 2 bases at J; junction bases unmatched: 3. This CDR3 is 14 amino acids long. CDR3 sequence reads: CASTVAGGQETQYF. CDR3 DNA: TGTGCCAGCACCGTAGCGGGGGGGCAAGAGACCCAGTACTTC.

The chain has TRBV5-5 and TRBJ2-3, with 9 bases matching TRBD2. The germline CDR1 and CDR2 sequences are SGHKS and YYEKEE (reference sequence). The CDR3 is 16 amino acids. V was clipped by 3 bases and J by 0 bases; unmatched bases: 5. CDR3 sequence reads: CASSSASGASTDTQYF. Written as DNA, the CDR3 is TGTGCCAGCAGCTCCGCTAGCGGGGCTAGCACAGATACGCAGTATTTT.

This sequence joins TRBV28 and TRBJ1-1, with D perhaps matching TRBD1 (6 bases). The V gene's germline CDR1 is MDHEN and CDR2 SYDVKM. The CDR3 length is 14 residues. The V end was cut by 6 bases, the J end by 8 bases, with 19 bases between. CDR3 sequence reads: CASSRKGTSGEAFF. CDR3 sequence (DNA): TGTGCCAGCAGCCGTAAGGGGACATCAGGGGAAGCTTTCTTT.

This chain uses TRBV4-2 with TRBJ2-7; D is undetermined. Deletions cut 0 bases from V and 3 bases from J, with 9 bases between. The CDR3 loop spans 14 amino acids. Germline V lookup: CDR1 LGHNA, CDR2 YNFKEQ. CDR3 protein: CASSQDQRVYEQYF. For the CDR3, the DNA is TGTGCCAGCAGCCAAGATCAAAGAGTCTACGAGCAGTACTTC.

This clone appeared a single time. Here the CDR3 DNA reads TGTGCCATCAGACCCGGGACAGACACCTACGAGCAGTACTTC. It is translated as CAIRPGTDTYEQYF. The chain joins TRBV10-3 to TRBJ2-7; 7 nucleotides align to TRBD1. The J segment lost 2 bases and the V segment lost 6 bases, leaving 7 bases of the junction unmatched. The CDR3 totals 14 residues. The germline V gene encodes CDR1 ENHRY and CDR2 SYGVKD.